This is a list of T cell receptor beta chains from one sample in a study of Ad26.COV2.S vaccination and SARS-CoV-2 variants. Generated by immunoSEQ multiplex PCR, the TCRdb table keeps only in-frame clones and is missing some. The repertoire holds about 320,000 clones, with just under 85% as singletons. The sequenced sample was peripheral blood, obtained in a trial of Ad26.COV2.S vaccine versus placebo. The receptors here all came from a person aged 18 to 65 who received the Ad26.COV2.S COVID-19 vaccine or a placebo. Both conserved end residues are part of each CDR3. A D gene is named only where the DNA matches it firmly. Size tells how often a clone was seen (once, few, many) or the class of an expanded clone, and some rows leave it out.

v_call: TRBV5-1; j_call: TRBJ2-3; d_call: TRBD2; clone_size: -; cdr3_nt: TGCGCCAGCAGCCCGACCTCTAGCGGGGGCGCGGATACGCAGTATTTT; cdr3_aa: CASSPTSSGGADTQYF
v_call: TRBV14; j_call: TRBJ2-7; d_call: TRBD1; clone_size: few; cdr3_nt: TGTGCCAGCAGCCCTCGACAAGGACAGGGGTACTACGAGCAGTACTTC; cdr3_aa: CASSPRQGQGYYEQYF
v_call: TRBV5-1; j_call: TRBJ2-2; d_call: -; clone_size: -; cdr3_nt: TGCGCCAGCAGGGGGGGGCCCGACACCGGGGAGCTGTTTTTT; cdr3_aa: CASRGGPDTGELFF
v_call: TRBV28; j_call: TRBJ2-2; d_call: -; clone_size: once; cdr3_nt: TGTGCCAGCAGATCCCCATCAGTGGGGACTGCGAACACCGGGGAGCTGTTTTTT; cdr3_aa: CASRSPSVGTANTGELFF
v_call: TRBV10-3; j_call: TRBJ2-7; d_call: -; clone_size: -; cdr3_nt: TGTGCCATCATGGTGCGGACCCCTGCTCGGGAGCAGTACTTC; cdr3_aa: CAIMVRTPAREQYF
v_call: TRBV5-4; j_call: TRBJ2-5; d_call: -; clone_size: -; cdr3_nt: TGTGCCAGCAGCCTGAGAGGGGTTCAAGAGACCCAGTACTTC; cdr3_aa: CASSLRGVQETQYF
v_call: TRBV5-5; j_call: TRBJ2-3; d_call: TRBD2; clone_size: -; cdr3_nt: TGTGCCAGCAGCTCGGGACTAGCGGGGGGGCCATCAGATACGCAGTATTTT; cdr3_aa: CASSSGLAGGPSDTQYF
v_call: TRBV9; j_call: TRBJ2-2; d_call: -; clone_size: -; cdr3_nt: TGTGCCAGCAGCGTAGGCGCGACAGCCAACACCGGGGAGCTGTTTTTT; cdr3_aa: CASSVGATANTGELFF
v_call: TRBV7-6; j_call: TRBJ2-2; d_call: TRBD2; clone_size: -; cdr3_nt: TGTGCCAGCAGCTGGGACGGACTAGCGGGGGTTTCGAACACCGGGGAGCTGTTTTTT; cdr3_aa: CASSWDGLAGVSNTGELFF
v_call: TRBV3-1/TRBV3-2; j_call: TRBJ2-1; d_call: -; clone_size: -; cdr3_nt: TGTGCCAGCAGCCACGCAGGGAACCCTGAGCAGTTCTTC; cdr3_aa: CASSHAGNPEQFF
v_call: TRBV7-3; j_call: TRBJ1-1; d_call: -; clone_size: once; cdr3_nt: TGTGCCAGCAGCCCGACCGGACGTGCTGAAGCTTTCTTT; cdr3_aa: CASSPTGRAEAFF
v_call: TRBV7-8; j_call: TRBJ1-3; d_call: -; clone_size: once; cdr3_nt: TGTGCCAGCATCTTGATTGGGGGCAAGATGAGCTCTGGAAACACCATATATTTT; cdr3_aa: CASILIGGKMSSGNTIYF
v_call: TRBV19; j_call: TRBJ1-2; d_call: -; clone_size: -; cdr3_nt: TGTGCCAGTAGTATTTTGGACAGCAGCGCACGGGGCTACACCTTC; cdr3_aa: CASSILDSSARGYTF
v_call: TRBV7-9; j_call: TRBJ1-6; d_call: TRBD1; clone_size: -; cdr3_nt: TGTGCCAGCAGCGGGACAGGGGGCCTCTATAATTCACCCCTCCACTTT; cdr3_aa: CASSGTGGLYNSPLHF
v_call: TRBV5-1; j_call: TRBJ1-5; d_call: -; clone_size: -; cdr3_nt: TGCGCCAGCCCCGGGGATTGTCCGGGGTTCATCGGTCAGCCCCAGCATTTT; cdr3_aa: CASPGDCPGFIGQPQHF
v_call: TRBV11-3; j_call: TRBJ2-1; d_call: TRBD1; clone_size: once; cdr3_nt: TGTGCCAGCAGCGCTTCGGGACAGGGATTTGATGAGCAGTTCTTC; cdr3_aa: CASSASGQGFDEQFF
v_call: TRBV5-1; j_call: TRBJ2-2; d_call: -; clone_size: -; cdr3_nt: TGCGCCACCGCGTTGGGGGCGAGAGCCGGGGAGCTGTTTTTT; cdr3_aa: CATALGARAGELFF
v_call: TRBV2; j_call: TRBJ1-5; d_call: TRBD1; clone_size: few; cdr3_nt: TGTGCCAGCAGAGGGACAGGGGGCGCGACCCAGCCCCAGCATTTT; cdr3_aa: CASRGTGGATQPQHF
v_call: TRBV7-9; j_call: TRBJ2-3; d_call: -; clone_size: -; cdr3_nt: TGTGCCAGCAGCTCTACGCCGGGGCATAATTTT; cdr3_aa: CASSSTPGHNF
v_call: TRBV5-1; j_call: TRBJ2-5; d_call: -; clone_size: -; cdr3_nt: TGCGCCAGCAGCAGATCGATAGGGGTTCGAGAGACCCAGTACTTC; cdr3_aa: CASSRSIGVRETQYF